A single sample gave rise to the 17 T cell receptor beta chains below, sequenced in a study of T cells in Graves' hyperthyroidism and ophthalmopathy. Amplified TCR beta CDR3 regions derived from RNA transcripts. The HTBI primer set served for first-round RT-PCR of the TCR CDR3. From the multiplex PCR reads, TCRdb called clonotypes with MiXCR, one entry per CDR3 protein. The sample records hundreds of thousands of distinct CDR3 sequences, around 15% being singletons. Sequenced sample: blood. Source of these receptors: a woman aged 40 to 50 with Graves' ophthalmopathy.

V and J are TRBV18 and TRBJ2-7; 11 bases match TRBD2. V dropped 1 base and J dropped 7; count of bases not matched to a gene: 3. CDR1 and CDR2 (germline): KGHSH, LQKENI. There are 14 residues in the CDR3. DNA for the CDR3: TGTGCCAGCTCACCACTTCCTAGCGGGGGGGAGCAGTACTTC. Translation gives CASSPLPSGGEQYF.

About this clonotype: At one end, the junction sequence differs from germline, possibly due to a read error. V is TRBV5-4 and J is TRBJ2-2; 8 bases are a match to TRBD1. Germline-derived CDR1 and CDR2 are SGHNT and YYREEE (reference sequence). The CDR3 totals 14 residues. The DNA of the CDR3 is TGTGCCGGCTCCGGACAGGGAGGTGCCGGGGAGCCGTTTTTT. This sequence encodes CAGSGQGGAGEPFF.

This clonotype came up many times. This sequence joins TRBV11-1 and TRBJ1-2, with no clear D. The CDR3 sequence is 13 residues long. Germline V CDR1 and CDR2: SGHAT, FQDESV (reference sequence). Trimming shortened V by 4 bases and J by 2 bases, and 8 bases separated the two germline ends. As DNA, the CDR3 is TGTGCCAGCAGCTCCGGACGGAACTATGGCTACACCTTC. This translates into CASSSGRNYGYTF.

This clonotype was seen many times. This CDR3 is CASFHSGANVLTF. CDR3 in DNA: TGTGCCAGCTTTCACTCTGGGGCCAACGTCCTGACTTTC. The rearrangement uses TRBV6-1 and TRBJ2-6; D remains ambiguous. V shed 8 bases and J shed 0 bases, with 5 bases lying between them. Looked up from germline, CDR1 is MNHNS and CDR2 is SASEGT. This CDR3 has 13 residues.

There are many counts of this clonotype. The chain is built from TRBV11-3 and TRBJ2-3; 13 positions match TRBD2. Germline V gene data show CDR1 as SGHNT and CDR2 as YENEEA. Unmatched junction bases numbered 0, after V lost 3 bases and J lost 0 bases. CDR3 length equals 16 residues. CDR3 sequence: CASSLGLAGSTDTQYF. CDR3 nucleotides: TGTGCCAGCAGCTTGGGACTAGCGGGGAGCACAGATACGCAGTATTTT.

This clonotype was detected ten times or more. The chain joins TRBV6-1 to TRBJ1-2; D is undetermined. The CDR3 extends over 12 amino acids. The ends were cut back, 6 bases at V and 6 bases at J, with 11 bases in the middle. Germline CDR1 reads MNHNS; CDR2 reads SASEGT. The CDR3 sequence is CASSQARDGYTF. In DNA form, the CDR3 reads TGTGCCAGCAGCCAAGCTCGAGATGGCTACACCTTC.

A few counts support this clonotype. The chain uses TRBV20-1 and TRBJ2-1, with 14 bases that match TRBD2. Germline V gene data show CDR1 as DFQATT and CDR2 as SNEGSKA (reference sequence). This CDR3 contains 15 residues. Trimming at V came to 0 bases and at J to 14 bases, leaving 9 bases not matched to a gene. CDR3 nucleotides: TGCAGTGCTAGAGATCTTCGACTAGCGGGAGGGCCCGAGTTCTTC. This encodes CSARDLRLAGGPEFF.

This rearrangement joins TRBV2 to TRBJ2-4; D is perhaps TRBD1 (5 bases). Between the trimmed V and J ends, which lost 0 bases and 3 bases, there was a span of 9 bases. Per germline, CDR1 SNHLY and CDR2 FYNNEI. The CDR3 is made up of 15 amino acids. The CDR3 DNA reads as TGTGCCAGCAGTGAAGCAGGGGTCTTCAAAAACATTCAGTACTTC. Protein product: CASSEAGVFKNIQYF.

This clonotype was detected many times. The chain has TRBV28 and TRBJ1-5; D is unclear. V gave up 6 bases and J gave up 3 bases, with 12 bases separating them. Germline CDR1 reads MDHEN; CDR2 reads SYDVKM. This CDR3 has 14 amino acids. CDR3 bases: TGTGCCAGCAGGGACGGACTCGACAATCAGCCCCAGCATTTT. The encoded protein is CASRDGLDNQPQHF.

This clonotype was counted many times. This chain links TRBV9 with TRBJ2-3; D may be TRBD1 (5 bases). The CDR3 spans 14 residues. V was cut by 1 base and J by 2 bases, with 8 bases left in between. Germline lookup yields CDR1 SGDLS and CDR2 YYNGEE. CDR3 DNA: TGTGCCAGCAGCGTACAGGGTATCACAGATACGCAGTATTTT. Its translation: CASSVQGITDTQYF.

The rearrangement uses TRBV15 and TRBJ2-3, with 8 bases identical to TRBD1. The CDR3 contains 14 residues. J lost 4 bases, V lost 4 bases, and 4 bases had no gene match. Germline lookup yields CDR1 LNHNV and CDR2 YYDKDF (reference sequence). This CDR3 reads CATSKGQGPDTQYF. The CDR3 nucleotides are TGTGCCACCAGCAAAGGACAGGGCCCAGATACGCAGTATTTT.

The J gene is TRBJ2-5, the V gene TRBV3-1; TRBD2 agrees at 13 bases. Germline loops: CDR1 LGHDT, CDR2 YNNKEL (reference sequence). V trimming: 1 base; J trimming: 5 bases; junction bases outside the gene matches: 7. The CDR3 extends over 17 amino acids. The CDR3 region is CASSQALAGGRVETQYF. The CDR3 DNA follows: TGTGCCAGCAGCCAAGCACTAGCGGGGGGGCGTGTGGAGACCCAGTACTTC.

This clonotype was observed many times. The chain links TRBV27 to TRBJ2-7; D is undetermined. The CDR3 has 13 residues. The V gene's germline CDR1 is MNHEY and CDR2 SMNVEV (reference sequence). V lost 0 bases to trimming and J lost 6 bases, with 9 bases between them. The CDR3 DNA follows: TGTGCCAGCAGTTTATCAGGTTTTCCCGAGCAGTACTTC. Translating gives CASSLSGFPEQYF.

This clonotype was detected many times. The chain couples TRBV2 to TRBJ2-7; 13 nucleotides align to TRBD2. The CDR3 sequence is 15 residues long. V lost 6 bases to trimming and J lost 3 bases; unmatched junction nucleotides: 5. From germline, CDR1 is SNHLY and CDR2 FYNNEI. In nucleotides, the CDR3 is TGTGCCAGCAGAGTGGGACTAGCGGGAATCTACGAGCAGTACTTC. It codes for CASRVGLAGIYEQYF.

The rearrangement links TRBV3-1 to TRBJ1-2, with D hard to call. Deletions cut 2 bases from V and 4 bases from J, with 17 bases between. Germline V gene sequence: CDR1 LGHDT, CDR2 YNNKEL (reference sequence). This CDR3 is built from 16 residues. The CDR3 sequence: CASSQLPDPPGYGYTF. The CDR3 DNA reads TGTGCCAGCAGCCAATTACCGGACCCACCGGGCTATGGCTACACCTTC.

Ten or more counts support this clonotype. The rearrangement uses TRBV7-9 and TRBJ2-3; D is unclear. The CDR3 runs to 12 residues. V gave up 4 bases and J gave up 2 bases, with 4 bases separating them. CDR1 and CDR2 (germline): SEHNR, FQNEAQ (reference sequence). CDR3 nucleotide sequence: TGTGCCAGCAGCTACTCCACAGATACGCAGTATTTT. This codes for CASSYSTDTQYF.

This clonotype was seen more than once but under ten times. The chain is built from TRBV18 and TRBJ1-1; TRBD1 matches at 8 bases. The CDR3 contains 16 residues. Germline-derived CDR1 and CDR2 are KGHSH and LQKENI. The junction had 9 bases not matched to a gene; V was cut back by 5 bases and J by 1 base. CDR3: CASSTQTGTGNTEAFF. The CDR3 nucleotides are TGTGCCAGCTCAACCCAAACCGGGACAGGGAACACTGAAGCTTTCTTT.